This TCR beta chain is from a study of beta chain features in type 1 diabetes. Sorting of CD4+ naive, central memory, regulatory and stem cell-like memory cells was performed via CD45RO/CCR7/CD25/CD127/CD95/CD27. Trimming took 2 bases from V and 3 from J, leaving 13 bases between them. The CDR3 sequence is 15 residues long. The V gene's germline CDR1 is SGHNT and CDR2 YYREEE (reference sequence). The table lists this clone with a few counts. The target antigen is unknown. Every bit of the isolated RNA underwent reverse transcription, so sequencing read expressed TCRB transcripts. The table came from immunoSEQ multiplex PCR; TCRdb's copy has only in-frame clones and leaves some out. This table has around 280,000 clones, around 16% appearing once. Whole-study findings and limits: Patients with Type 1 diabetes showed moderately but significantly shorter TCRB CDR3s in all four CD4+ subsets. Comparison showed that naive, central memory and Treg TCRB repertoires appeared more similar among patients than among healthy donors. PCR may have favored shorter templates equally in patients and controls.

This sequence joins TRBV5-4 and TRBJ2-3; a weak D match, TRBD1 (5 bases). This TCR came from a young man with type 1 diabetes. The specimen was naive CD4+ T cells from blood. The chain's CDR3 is CASSFSDKRTDTQYF. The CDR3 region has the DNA TGTGCCAGCAGCTTTTCGGACAAGAGGACAGATACGCAGTATTTT. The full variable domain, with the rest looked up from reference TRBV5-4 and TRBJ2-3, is ETGVTQSPTHLIKTRGQQVTLRCSSQSGHNTVSWYQQALGQGPQFIFQYYREEENGRGNFPPRFSGLQFPNYSSELNVNALELDDSALYLCASSFSDKRTDTQYFGPGTRLTVL.